A selection of T cell receptor beta chains follows, all from one sample in a study of cytomegalovirus exposure and HLA in healthy donors. Only in-frame clones appear in the TCRdb table, and some are missing; sequencing was by immunoSEQ multiplex PCR. In the table there are 150,000 to 200,000 clones, over 60% of which are singletons. The sample consisted of PBMCs. The receptors here all came from a man aged 50 or older in good health and CMV-seropositive. The CDR3 runs from the conserved cysteine through the conserved F or W. D genes are given only for firm matches. Expanded clones are given a class, and other clones once, few, many or no size at all.

v_call,clone_size,j_call,d_call,cdr3_aa,cdr3_nt
TRBV28,.,TRBJ2-3,TRBD2,CASSSGLIAGNTDTQYF,TGTGCCAGCAGTTCCGGACTTATAGCGGGAAACACAGATACGCAGTATTTT
TRBV5-4,few,TRBJ1-1,.,CASSLVTERTEAFF,TGTGCCAGCAGCTTGGTAACAGAGCGGACTGAAGCTTTCTTT
TRBV2,.,TRBJ2-1,TRBD2,CASRTSGGLYNEQFF,TGTGCCAGCAGGACTAGCGGGGGCCTCTACAATGAGCAGTTCTTC
TRBV19,.,TRBJ2-2,TRBD2,CASKTTSGGATGELFF,TGTGCCAGTAAAACTACTAGCGGGGGGGCGACCGGGGAGCTGTTTTTT
TRBV7-2,.,TRBJ1-5,.,CASSLLGDQPQHF,TGTGCCAGCAGCTTACTCGGGGATCAGCCCCAGCATTTT
TRBV5-1,.,TRBJ2-5,.,CASAAGQLQETQYF,TGCGCCAGCGCGGCGGGACAGCTCCAAGAGACCCAGTACTTC
TRBV5-4,.,TRBJ2-1,.,CASSGTEKDNEQFF,TGTGCCAGCAGCGGCACAGAAAAGGACAATGAGCAGTTCTTC
TRBV15,.,TRBJ1-2,.,CATSRDRQRYGYTF,TGTGCCACCAGCAGAGATCGCCAGCGATATGGCTACACCTTC
TRBV9,.,TRBJ2-1,TRBD2,CASSVAPAGRYNEQFF,TGTGCCAGCAGCGTAGCCCCAGCGGGGCGTTACAATGAGCAGTTCTTC
TRBV7-8,.,TRBJ2-7,TRBD1,CASSLYVRRQGDREQYF,TGTGCCAGCAGCTTATACGTCCGACGCCAGGGGGATCGCGAGCAGTACTTC
TRBV19,.,TRBJ1-4,.,CASSPLASWREKLFF,TGTGCCAGTAGTCCCCTAGCCAGTTGGCGGGAAAAACTGTTTTTT
TRBV5-1,.,TRBJ2-5,TRBD1,CASSLYRGEKTQYF,TGCGCCAGCAGCTTGTACAGGGGGGAGAAGACCCAGTACTTC